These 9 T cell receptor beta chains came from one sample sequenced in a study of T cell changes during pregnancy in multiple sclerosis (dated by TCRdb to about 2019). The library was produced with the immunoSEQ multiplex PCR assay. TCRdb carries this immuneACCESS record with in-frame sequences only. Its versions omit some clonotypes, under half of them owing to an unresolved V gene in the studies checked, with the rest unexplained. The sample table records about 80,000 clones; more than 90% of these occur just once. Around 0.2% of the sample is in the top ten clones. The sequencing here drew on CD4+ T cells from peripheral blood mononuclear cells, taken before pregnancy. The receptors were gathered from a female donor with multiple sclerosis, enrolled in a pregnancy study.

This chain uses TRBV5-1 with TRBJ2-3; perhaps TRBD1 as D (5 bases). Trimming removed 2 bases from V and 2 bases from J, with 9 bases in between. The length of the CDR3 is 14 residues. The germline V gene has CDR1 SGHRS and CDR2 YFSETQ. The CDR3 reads CASSLEGVTDTQYF. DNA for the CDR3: TGCGCCAGCAGCTTAGAAGGGGTCACAGATACGCAGTATTTT.

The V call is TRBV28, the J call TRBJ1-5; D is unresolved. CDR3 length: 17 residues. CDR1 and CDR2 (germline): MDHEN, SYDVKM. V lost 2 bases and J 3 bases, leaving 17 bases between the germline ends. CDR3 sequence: CASSLSGVRRDNQPQHF. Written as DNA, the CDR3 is TGTGCCAGCAGTTTAAGCGGCGTACGCAGAGACAATCAGCCCCAGCATTTT.

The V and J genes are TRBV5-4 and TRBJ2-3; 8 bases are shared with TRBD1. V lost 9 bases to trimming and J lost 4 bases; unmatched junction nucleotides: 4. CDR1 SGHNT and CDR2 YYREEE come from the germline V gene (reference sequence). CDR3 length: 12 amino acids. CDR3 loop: CATRQGPDTQYF. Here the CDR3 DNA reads TGTGCCACTAGACAGGGGCCAGATACGCAGTATTTT. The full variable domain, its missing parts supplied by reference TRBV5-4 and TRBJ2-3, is ETGVTQSPTHLIKTRGQQVTLRCSSQSGHNTVSWYQQALGQGPQFIFQYYREEENGRGNFPPRFSGLQFPNYSSELNVNALELDDSALYLCATRQGPDTQYFGPGTRLTVL.

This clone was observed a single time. DNA of the CDR3: TGTGCCAGCAGCTTTAGAGGGGGACTACAAGAGACCCAGTACTTC. It yields the protein CASSFRGGLQETQYF. The chain employs TRBV7-2 and TRBJ2-5, with TRBD2 as a possible D gene (7 bases). The CDR3 consists of 15 residues. CDR1 and CDR2 from the germline V gene are SGHTA and FQGNSA. Trimming took 3 bases from V and 2 from J, leaving 13 bases between them.

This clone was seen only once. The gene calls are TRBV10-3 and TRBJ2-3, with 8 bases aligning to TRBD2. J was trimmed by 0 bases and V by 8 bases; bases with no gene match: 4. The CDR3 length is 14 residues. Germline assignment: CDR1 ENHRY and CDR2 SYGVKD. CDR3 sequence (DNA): TGTGCCATCTCGGGAGGGAGGAGCACAGATACGCAGTATTTT. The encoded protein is CAISGGRSTDTQYF.

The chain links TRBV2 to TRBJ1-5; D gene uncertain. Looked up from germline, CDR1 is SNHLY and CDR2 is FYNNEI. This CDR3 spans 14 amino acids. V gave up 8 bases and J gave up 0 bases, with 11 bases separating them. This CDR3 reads CASAWRDSNQPQHF. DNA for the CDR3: TGTGCCAGCGCATGGAGGGATAGCAATCAGCCCCAGCATTTT.

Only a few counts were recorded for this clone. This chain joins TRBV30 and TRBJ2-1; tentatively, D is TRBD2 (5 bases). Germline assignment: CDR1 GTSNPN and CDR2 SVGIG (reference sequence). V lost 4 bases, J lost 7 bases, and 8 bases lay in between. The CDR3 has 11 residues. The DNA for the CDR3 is TGTGCCTGGAACCCGGGAAATGAGCAGTTCTTC. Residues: CAWNPGNEQFF.

This CDR3 is CASSLALKNYEQYF. In DNA, the CDR3 is TGTGCCAGCAGCTTAGCCCTTAAAAACTACGAGCAGTACTTC. This rearrangement joins TRBV7-2 to TRBJ2-7; D is uncertain. CDR3 length equals 14 residues. V was clipped by 0 bases and J by 3 bases, with 9 bases between them. Germline CDR1 reads SGHTA; CDR2 reads FQGNSA.

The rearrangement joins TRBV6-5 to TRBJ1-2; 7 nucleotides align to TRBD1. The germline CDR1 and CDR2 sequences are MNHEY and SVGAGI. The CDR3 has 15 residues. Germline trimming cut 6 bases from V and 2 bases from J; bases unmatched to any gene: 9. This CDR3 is CASRMSGQENYGYTF. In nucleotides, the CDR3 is TGTGCCAGCAGAATGTCCGGACAGGAGAACTATGGCTACACCTTC.